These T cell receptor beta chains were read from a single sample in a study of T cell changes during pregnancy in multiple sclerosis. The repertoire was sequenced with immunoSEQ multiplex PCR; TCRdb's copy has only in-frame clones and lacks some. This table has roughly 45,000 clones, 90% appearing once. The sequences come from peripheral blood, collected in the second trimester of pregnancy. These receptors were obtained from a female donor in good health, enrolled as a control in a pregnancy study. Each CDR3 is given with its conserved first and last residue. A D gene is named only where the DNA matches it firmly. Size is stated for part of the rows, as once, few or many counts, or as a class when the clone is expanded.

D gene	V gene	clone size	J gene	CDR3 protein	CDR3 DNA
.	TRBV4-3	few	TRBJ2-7	CASSQENFYEQYF	TGCGCCAGCAGCCAAGAGAACTTCTACGAGCAGTACTTC
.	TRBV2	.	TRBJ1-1	CASSEWDGGEAFF	TGTGCCAGCAGTGAATGGGACGGAGGGGAAGCTTTCTTT
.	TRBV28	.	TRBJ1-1	CASSFKKGMNTEAFF	TGTGCCAGCAGTTTCAAAAAGGGGATGAACACTGAAGCTTTCTTT
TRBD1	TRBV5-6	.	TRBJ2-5	CASSLIFQGEQETQYF	TGTGCCAGCAGCTTGATCTTCCAGGGGGAGCAAGAGACCCAGTACTTC
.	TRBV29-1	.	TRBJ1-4	CSVGGATNEKLFF	TGCAGCGTTGGGGGGGCAACTAATGAAAAACTGTTTTTT
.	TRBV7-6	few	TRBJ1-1	CASSWTRETEAFF	TGTGCCAGCAGCTGGACCCGGGAAACTGAAGCTTTCTTT
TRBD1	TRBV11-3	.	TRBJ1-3	CASSPGQGPGNTIYF	TGTGCCAGCAGCCCAGGACAGGGTCCAGGAAACACCATATATTTT
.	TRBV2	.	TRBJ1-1	CASSVQGVTEAFF	TGTGCCAGCAGTGTACAGGGAGTTACTGAAGCTTTCTTT
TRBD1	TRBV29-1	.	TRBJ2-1	CSVAPGQYNEQFF	TGCAGCGTTGCCCCGGGACAGTACAATGAGCAGTTCTTC
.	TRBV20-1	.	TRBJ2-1	CSADDSLYRFF	TGCAGTGCCGACGACAGTTTATATCGGTTCTTC
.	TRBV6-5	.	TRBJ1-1	CASSLVGGPNTEAFF	TGTGCCAGCAGCCTCGTCGGAGGCCCGAACACTGAAGCTTTCTTT
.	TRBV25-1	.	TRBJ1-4	CASSVRGANEKLFF	TGTGCCAGCAGCGTGCGGGGCGCGAATGAAAAACTGTTTTTT
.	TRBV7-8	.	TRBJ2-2	CASSPYTAVNTGELFF	TGTGCCAGCAGCCCATACACAGCGGTGAACACCGGGGAGCTGTTTTTT
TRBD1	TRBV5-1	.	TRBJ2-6	CASSTGTGAGANVLTF	TGCGCCAGCAGCACCGGGACAGGGGCCGGGGCCAACGTCCTGACTTTC
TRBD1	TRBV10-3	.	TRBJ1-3	CAISDPTGGIKSGNTIYF	TGTGCCATCAGTGACCCGACAGGGGGGATTAAGTCGGGAAACACCATATATTTT
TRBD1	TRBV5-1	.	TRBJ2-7	CASSSIDRGSSEQYF	TGCGCCAGCAGCTCGATAGACAGGGGATCTAGCGAGCAGTACTTC
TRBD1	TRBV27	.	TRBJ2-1	CASRDSRQGAVAGPYNEQFF	TGTGCCAGCAGAGACTCCCGACAGGGGGCAGTGGCGGGGCCTTACAATGAGCAGTTCTTC
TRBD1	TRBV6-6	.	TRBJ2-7	CASSLLGQGSYEQYF	TGTGCCAGCAGCCTTCTGGGACAGGGCTCCTACGAGCAGTACTTC
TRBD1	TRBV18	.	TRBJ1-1	CASSPLGQGYTEAFF	TGTGCCAGCTCACCACTGGGACAGGGCTACACTGAAGCTTTCTTT
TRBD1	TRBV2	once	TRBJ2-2	CASRLDRSTGELFF	TGTGCCAGCAGGCTGGACAGGAGCACCGGGGAGCTGTTTTTT
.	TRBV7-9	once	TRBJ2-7	CASAHPGSAEQYF	TGTGCCAGCGCCCACCCCGGGTCAGCCGAGCAGTACTTC